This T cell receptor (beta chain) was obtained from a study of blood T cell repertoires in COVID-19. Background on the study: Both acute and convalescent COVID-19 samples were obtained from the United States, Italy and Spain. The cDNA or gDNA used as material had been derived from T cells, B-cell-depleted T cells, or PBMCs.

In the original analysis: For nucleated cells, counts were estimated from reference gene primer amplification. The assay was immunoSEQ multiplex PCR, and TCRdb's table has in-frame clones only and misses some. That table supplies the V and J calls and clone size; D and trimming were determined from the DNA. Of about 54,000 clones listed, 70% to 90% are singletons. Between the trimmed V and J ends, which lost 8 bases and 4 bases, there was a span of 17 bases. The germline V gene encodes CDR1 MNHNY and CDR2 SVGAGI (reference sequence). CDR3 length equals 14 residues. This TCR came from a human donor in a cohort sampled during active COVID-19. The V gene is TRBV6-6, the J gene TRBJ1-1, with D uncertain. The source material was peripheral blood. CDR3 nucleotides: TGTGCCAGCCTAGTAGCCCCCCACCTCACTGAAGCTTTCTTT. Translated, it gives CASLVAPHLTEAFF.